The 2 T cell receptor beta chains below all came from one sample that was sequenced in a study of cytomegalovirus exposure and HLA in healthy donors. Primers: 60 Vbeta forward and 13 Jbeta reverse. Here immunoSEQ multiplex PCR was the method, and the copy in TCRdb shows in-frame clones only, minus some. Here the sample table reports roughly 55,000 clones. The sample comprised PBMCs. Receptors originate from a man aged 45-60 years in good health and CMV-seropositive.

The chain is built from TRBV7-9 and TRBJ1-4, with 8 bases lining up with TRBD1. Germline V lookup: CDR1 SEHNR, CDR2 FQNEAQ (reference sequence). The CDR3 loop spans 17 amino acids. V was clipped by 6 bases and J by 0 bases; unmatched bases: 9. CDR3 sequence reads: CASSKTGGFATNEKLFF. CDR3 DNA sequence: TGTGCCAGCAGTAAAACAGGGGGTTTTGCAACTAATGAAAAACTGTTTTTT.

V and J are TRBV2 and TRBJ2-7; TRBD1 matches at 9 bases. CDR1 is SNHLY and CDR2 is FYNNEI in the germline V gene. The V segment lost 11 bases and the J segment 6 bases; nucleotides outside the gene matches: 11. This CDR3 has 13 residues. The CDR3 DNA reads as TGTGCCGGAAACCGACAGGGGGGTGGCGAGCAGTACTTC. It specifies CAGNRQGGGEQYF. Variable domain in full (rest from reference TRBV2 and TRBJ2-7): EPEVTQTPSHQVTQMGQEVILRCVPISNHLYFYWYRQILGQKVEFLVSFYNNEISEKSEIFDDQFSVERPDGSNFTLKIRSTKLEDSAMYFCAGNRQGGGEQYFGPGTRLTVT.